The 6 T cell receptor beta chains below were found in one sample sequenced in a study of cytomegalovirus exposure and HLA in healthy donors. The PCR made use of 60 Vbeta and 13 Jbeta primers. Sequenced by immunoSEQ multiplex PCR; TCRdb stores in-frame clones only, minus some. This sample has approximately 110,000 clones, with roughly three quarters found just once. The specimen sequenced was PBMCs. Receptors were obtained from a middle-aged man in good health and CMV-seropositive.

The chain uses TRBV28 and TRBJ1-1; TRBD1 aligns across 9 bases. After removal of 5 bases from V and 6 bases from J, the junction contained 7 bases not matched to a gene. The CDR3 contains 14 residues. From germline, CDR1 is MDHEN and CDR2 SYDVKM. The CDR3 DNA follows: TGTGCCAGCAGTGGGGGACAGGGACTTTCTGAAGCTTTCTTT. Encoded protein: CASSGGQGLSEAFF.

This clone was recorded only once. This chain links TRBV10-2 with TRBJ2-1; D might be TRBD2 (6 bases). With 6 bases removed from V and 5 bases from J, the gap between germline ends came to 14 bases. The CDR3 contains 14 residues. Germline CDR1 WSHSY, CDR2 SAAADI. The CDR3 protein is CASRSAGGDNEQFF. The CDR3 nucleotides are TGCGCCAGCAGGTCGGCCGGGGGAGACAATGAGCAGTTCTTC.

The chain couples TRBV9 to TRBJ2-2, with 7 positions matching TRBD1. CDR1 and CDR2 (germline): SGDLS, YYNGEE. The V gene end was trimmed by 0 bases and the J gene end by 5 bases; junction bases not matched to a gene: 4. The CDR3 has 15 residues. CDR3 in DNA: TGTGCCAGCAGCGTAGATAAGGGGGCAACCGGGGAGCTGTTTTTT. It translates to CASSVDKGATGELFF.

The CDR3 here is CASSVGAPYEQYV. DNA of the CDR3: TGCGCCAGCAGTGTTGGGGCCCCCTACGAGCAGTACGTC. The rearrangement links TRBV10-2 to TRBJ2-7; possibly TRBD1 for D (5 bases). The CDR3 runs 13 residues. The germline V and J ends were trimmed by 4 bases and 2 bases, with 9 bases remaining between them. Germline CDR1 reads WSHSY; CDR2 reads SAAADI.

This chain connects TRBV4-1 to TRBJ1-3, with a weak D call TRBD1 (5 bases). With 0 bases removed from V and 7 bases from J, the gap between germline ends came to 10 bases. The germline V gene encodes CDR1 MGHRA and CDR2 YSYEKL. CDR3 size: 14 residues. CDR3 loop: CASSQERRGNTIYF. The CDR3, as DNA: TGCGCCAGCAGCCAAGAAAGGCGGGGGAACACCATATATTTT.

This clone was detected only a few times. The V and J genes are TRBV4-2 and TRBJ1-4; no reliable D call. Trimming removed 1 base from V and 3 bases from J, with 6 bases in between. The CDR3 extends over 14 amino acids. The germline V gene has CDR1 LGHNA and CDR2 YNFKEQ. The CDR3 nucleotides are TGTGCCAGCAGCCAAGTAACAGCTAATGAAAAACTGTTTTTT. It specifies CASSQVTANEKLFF.